This T cell receptor beta chain was sequenced during a study of prognosis after radiotherapy for stage I lung cancer. Across the whole study: Individuals diagnosed with stage I non-small cell lung cancer underwent enrollment between 2018 and January 2019. Patients (more than twelve men, more than 5 women) were aged about 50 to 84, median approximately 77 years. Overall study results and limits: Patients who went on to get distant metastases had lower Shannon entropy after stereotactic body radiation therapy.

V lost 3 bases and J lost 6, with 10 bases in between. Germline V lookup: CDR1 MNHGY, CDR2 SAAAGT. CDR3 length equals 13 residues. Note on this clonotype: No antigen is known for it. This is likely an artifact of a read error, given a far larger clone one base away.

Genomic DNA was the source, and TCR beta CDR3 was amplified from it by two-round multiplex PCR. Amplification during the initial PCR round employed primers specific to each TRBV and TRBJ gene. Universal primers were what the second PCR round used. TCRdb passed the multiplex PCR reads through MiXCR, listing each CDR3 protein once. The sample holds 45,000 to 70,000 distinct CDR3 sequences; 26% are singletons and the top ten take under 10%. The receptor was derived from a donor over 45 with non-small cell lung cancer. The sequenced sample was PBMCs, obtained before or after stereotactic body radiation therapy (not recorded which). The chain couples TRBV6-8 to TRBJ2-3; D is uncertain. CDR3 sequence: CASSYGHRDTQYF. The CDR3 DNA reads as TGTGCCAGCAGTTATGGTCACCGGGATACGCAGTATTTT.